This TCR beta chain was recorded in a study of beta chain features in type 1 diabetes. A few counts support this clone. The antigen remains undetermined. TCRB transcripts that were expressed got sequenced, as all of the isolated RNA had been reverse transcribed. TCRdb's table, derived via immunoSEQ multiplex PCR, lists solely in-frame clones and lacks some. The sample holds roughly 300,000 clones, approximately 15% seen once. Trimming cost V 5 bases and J 7 bases, with 14 bases left between them. Germline CDR1 reads MNHEY; CDR2 reads SVGAGI. The CDR3 loop spans 14 amino acids. General observations from the study: Patients with Type 1 diabetes showed moderately but significantly shorter TCRB CDR3s in all four CD4+ subsets.

The chain carries TRBV6-5 and TRBJ1-4; the D gene is possibly TRBD1 (5 bases). This sequence was found in a man under 40 in good health. The sequenced sample was central memory CD4+ T cells from blood. Here the CDR3 reads CASSTASGGEKLFF. CDR3 nucleotides: TGTGCCAGCAGTACCGCTTCGGGGGGTGAAAAACTGTTTTTT.